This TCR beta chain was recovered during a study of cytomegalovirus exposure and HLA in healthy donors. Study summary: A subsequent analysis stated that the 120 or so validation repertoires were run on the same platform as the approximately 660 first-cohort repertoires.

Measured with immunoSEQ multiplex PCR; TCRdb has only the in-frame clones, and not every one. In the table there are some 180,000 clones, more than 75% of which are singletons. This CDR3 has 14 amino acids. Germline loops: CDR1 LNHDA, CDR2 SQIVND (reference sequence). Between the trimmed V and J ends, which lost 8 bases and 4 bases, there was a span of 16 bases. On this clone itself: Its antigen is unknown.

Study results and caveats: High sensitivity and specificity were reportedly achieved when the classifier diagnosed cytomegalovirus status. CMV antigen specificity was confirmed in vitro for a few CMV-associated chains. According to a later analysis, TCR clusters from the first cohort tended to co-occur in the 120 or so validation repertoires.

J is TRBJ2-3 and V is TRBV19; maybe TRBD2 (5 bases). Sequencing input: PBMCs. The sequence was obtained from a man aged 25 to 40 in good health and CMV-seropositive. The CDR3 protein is CASRGGPWADTQYF. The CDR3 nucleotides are TGTGCCAGTCGTGGCGGGCCGTGGGCAGATACGCAGTATTTT.